This TCR beta chain was observed in a study of blood T cell repertoires in COVID-19. Study context: Acute and convalescent COVID-19 specimens originated in the United States, Italy and Spain. PBMCs, B-cell-depleted T cells, or T cells provided the cDNA or gDNA that made up the material.

The assay was immunoSEQ multiplex PCR, and TCRdb's table has in-frame clones only and misses some. The data show 110,000 to 150,000 clones, 85% seen once. CDR1 and CDR2 (germline): MRHNA, SNTAGT. V lost 2 bases and J 2 bases, leaving 19 bases between the germline ends. The CDR3 spans 18 residues. Specimen: peripheral blood. The clonotype was recovered from a man over 45 with acute or convalescent COVID-19. The rearrangement uses TRBV6-4 and TRBJ1-3, with a possible D match to TRBD1 (5 bases). CDR3 coding DNA: TGTGCCAGCAGTGACCCCCCAGGGCGGCCCCTTACTGGAAACACCATATATTTT. Translation: CASSDPPGRPLTGNTIYF.